Below, 3 T cell receptor beta chains from the same sample are listed, as sequenced in a study of T cell responses to AZD1222 COVID-19 vaccine. Assay: immunoSEQ multiplex PCR; the TCRdb copy retains only in-frame clones and omits some. Found here are 50,000 to 60,000 clones, nearly 80% of them singletons; the top ten hold roughly 5.1%. Sequenced here: peripheral blood, sampled 28 days after the second AZD1222 dose. These receptors all stem from an adult who received the AZD1222 COVID-19 vaccine.

The count of this clone is one. The chain has TRBV2 and TRBJ2-3; 15 bases are shared with TRBD2. The CDR3 is 17 residues long. Looked up from germline, CDR1 is SNHLY and CDR2 is FYNNEI. J lost 3 bases, V lost 6 bases, and 7 bases had no gene match. CDR3: CASRRTSGRDLTDTQYF. CDR3 nucleotide sequence: TGTGCCAGCAGGAGGACTAGCGGGAGGGATTTAACAGATACGCAGTATTTT.

CDR3 region: CASSERGAYEQYV. Here the CDR3 DNA reads TGTGCCAGCAGTGAAAGAGGGGCCTACGAGCAGTACGTC. The chain employs TRBV2 and TRBJ2-7; D possibly matches TRBD1 or TRBD2 (5 bases each). Germline CDR1 reads SNHLY; CDR2 reads FYNNEI. This CDR3 contains 13 residues. Trimming removed 2 bases from V and 2 bases from J, with 7 bases in between.

CDR3 in amino acids: CASSSSDRFYGYTF. CDR3 in DNA: TGTGCCAGCAGTTCCTCGGACAGGTTCTATGGCTACACCTTC. The chain carries TRBV28 and TRBJ1-2; 7 bases agree with TRBD1. The germline gives CDR1 MDHEN, CDR2 SYDVKM. The CDR3 totals 14 residues. V trimming: 4 bases; J trimming: 4 bases; junction bases outside the gene matches: 6.